Listed here are 14 T cell receptor beta chains from one sample, sequenced in a study of blood T cell repertoires in COVID-19. Sequencing used immunoSEQ multiplex PCR; TCRdb keeps in-frame clones, though not all of them. Seen here are roughly 200,000 clones, more than 75% observed once, and the top ten hold about 3%. The sequencing sample was made of peripheral blood. These receptors all stem from a man aged 60-69 years with acute or convalescent COVID-19.

This clone was seen only once. The V call is TRBV10-3, the J call TRBJ2-7; a possible D gene is TRBD2 (5 bases). Trimming removed 2 bases from V and 4 bases from J, with 18 bases in between. The CDR3 runs 16 residues. Germline CDR1 reads ENHRY; CDR2 reads SYGVKD. The CDR3 coding sequence is TGTGCCATCAGTGAGGGACCGCTGGACTCGACATACGAGCAGTACTTC. Translating it yields CAISEGPLDSTYEQYF.

The J gene is TRBJ1-4, the V gene TRBV6-1; 10 bases agree with TRBD1. J gave up 8 bases and V 3 bases, and 15 bases lay outside the gene matches. CDR3 length: 18 amino acids. The germline V gene has CDR1 MNHNS and CDR2 SASEGT. The CDR3 DNA is TGTGCCAGCAGTGACTTAGGGACAGGGGTTGGGGTTCGGGAAAAACTGTTTTTT. Its protein is CASSDLGTGVGVREKLFF.

The CDR3 DNA is TGTGCCAGCAGGAGCGAGAGGAGCTCCTATAATTCACCCCTCCACTTT. This codes for CASRSERSSYNSPLHF. The chain uses TRBV27 and TRBJ1-6; D not resolved. The V end was cut by 6 bases, the J end by 0 bases, with 12 bases between. Per germline, CDR1 MNHEY and CDR2 SMNVEV (reference sequence). The CDR3 extends over 16 amino acids.

This chain joins TRBV27 and TRBJ2-7; 11 positions agree with TRBD1. The CDR3 loop spans 13 amino acids. V shed 6 bases, J shed 7 bases, and the junction held 5 bases outside the gene matches. Germline-derived CDR1 and CDR2 are MNHEY and SMNVEV (reference sequence). This chain's CDR3 is CASSGQGAWEQYF. CDR3 bases: TGTGCCAGCAGCGGACAGGGGGCTTGGGAGCAGTACTTC.

This clone has only a few counts. This chain joins TRBV16 and TRBJ1-2; 9 nucleotides agree with TRBD1. The CDR3 length is 12 residues. V was pared by 4 bases and J by 6 bases, with 0 bases of the junction left unmatched. CDR1 and CDR2 from the germline V gene are KGHSY and FQNENV. Written as DNA, the CDR3 is TGTGCCAGCAGCCGGACAGGGGATGGCTACACCTTC. Protein product: CASSRTGDGYTF.

The rearrangement joins TRBV27 to TRBJ1-1; no clear D gene. This CDR3 comprises 14 residues. The ends were cut back, 3 bases at V and 4 bases at J, with 12 bases in the middle. Germline assignment: CDR1 MNHEY and CDR2 SMNVEV (reference sequence). Here the CDR3 reads CASSFISASTEAFF. Here the CDR3 DNA reads TGTGCCAGCAGTTTTATATCTGCGAGCACTGAAGCTTTCTTT.

The chain employs TRBV15 and TRBJ1-4; D unclear. This CDR3 contains 16 residues. V was cut by 1 base and J by 6 bases, with 15 bases left in between. The germline V gene has CDR1 LNHNV and CDR2 YYDKDF (reference sequence). CDR3 DNA sequence: TGTGCCACCAGCAGAGGTGTGCGGGGTCGGGATGAAAAACTGTTTTTT. As protein: CATSRGVRGRDEKLFF.

The chain uses TRBV28 and TRBJ2-1, with D perhaps matching TRBD1 (5 bases). The CDR3 contains 12 residues. Trimming cost V 6 bases and J 9 bases, with 12 bases left between them. The germline gives CDR1 MDHEN, CDR2 SYDVKM. CDR3 sequence (DNA): TGTGCCAGCAGCAGGGCTGTGGGTGAGCAGTTCTTC. This encodes CASSRAVGEQFF.

This chain connects TRBV3-1 (or the pseudogene TRBV3-2) to TRBJ1-1; unclear D gene. The CDR3 has 14 residues. CDR1 is LGHDT, CDR2 YNNKEL, per germline (reference sequence). The V and J ends lost 5 bases and 1 base respectively, with 11 bases between them. The CDR3 DNA is TGTGCCAGCAGCTCCCTGAGAGGGAACACTGAAGCTTTCTTT. Protein sequence: CASSSLRGNTEAFF.

The chain links TRBV7-3 to TRBJ2-3; TRBD2 agrees at 7 bases. With 2 bases clipped from V and 4 bases from J, the junction kept 6 bases outside the gene matches. The CDR3 spans 15 residues. CDR1 is SGHTA, CDR2 FQGTGA, per germline. CDR3 sequence (DNA): TGTGCCAGCAGCTTACGCGGGGGTCCGGCAGATACGCAGTATTTT. Translation: CASSLRGGPADTQYF.

The chain joins TRBV5-1 to TRBJ1-1; 9 nucleotides agree with TRBD1. The J segment lost 5 bases and the V segment lost 2 bases, leaving 4 bases of the junction unmatched. This CDR3 comprises 14 residues. Germline values: CDR1 SGHRS, CDR2 YFSETQ. In DNA, the CDR3 is TGCGCCAGCAGCTTATGGACAGGGGCAACTGAAGCTTTCTTT. This codes for CASSLWTGATEAFF.

This sequence joins TRBV7-2 and TRBJ1-1; TRBD1 is a possible D gene (5 bases). Per germline, CDR1 SGHTA and CDR2 FQGNSA. Trimming took 6 bases from V and 1 from J, leaving 9 bases between them. The CDR3 has 13 residues. CDR3 in amino acids: CASSRQGNTEAFF. The CDR3 DNA reads as TGTGCCAGCAGTCGGCAGGGGAACACTGAAGCTTTCTTT.

The chain is built from TRBV9 and TRBJ2-7; 8 positions match TRBD1. The V segment lost 3 bases and the J segment 2 bases; nucleotides outside the gene matches: 1. Germline CDR1 and CDR2: SGDLS and YYNGEE. The CDR3 contains 13 residues. In DNA, the CDR3 is TGTGCCAGCAGCGGGGACAGGACCTACGAGCAGTACTTC. Its protein is CASSGDRTYEQYF.

This rearrangement joins TRBV6-5 to TRBJ1-2, with 7 bases lining up with TRBD1. CDR3 length: 14 residues. The V gene's germline CDR1 is MNHEY and CDR2 SVGAGI. V trimming: 5 bases; J trimming: 5 bases; junction bases outside the gene matches: 8. The CDR3, as DNA: TGTGCCAGCAGTCCCCAGACAGGGCAGTATGGCTACACCTTC. Protein: CASSPQTGQYGYTF.